This T cell receptor beta chain was observed in a study of T cells in Graves' hyperthyroidism and ophthalmopathy. Looking at the study overall: Initial diagnosis, before any treatment, was when peripheral blood was collected.

Reasons for excluding patients were uncontrolled infection, other autoimmune disease, pregnancy or lactation. Findings of the study overall: Separating ophthalmopathy from stable hyperthyroidism was achieved by a 13 V-J model. Most expanded thyroid clonotypes above 0.001 recurred in blood.

Germline V gene lookup returns CDR1 DFQATT and CDR2 SNEGSKA (reference sequence). Trimming cost V 7 bases and J 2 bases, with 13 bases left between them. The CDR3 spans 13 residues. As to this clonotype: Its antigen is not known. A much larger clone sits a single nucleotide away, making a read error possible.

Amplified regions were TCR beta CDR3 sequences from RNA transcripts. The TCR CDR3 was amplified in a first-round RT-PCR using the HTBI primer set. Using its own MiXCR run on the multiplex PCR reads, TCRdb lists one record per CDR3 protein. The sample holds hundreds of thousands of distinct CDR3 sequences; more than 15% are singletons and the top ten take 2.5% to 4%. Sequencing input: blood. This chain links TRBV20-1 with TRBJ2-3; D might be TRBD2 (6 bases). This sequence originates from a woman in her thirties or forties with Graves' ophthalmopathy. The CDR3 coding sequence is TGCAGTGTCGAGCGGCGGGACACAGATACGCAGTATTTT. Its translation is CSVERRDTDTQYF.